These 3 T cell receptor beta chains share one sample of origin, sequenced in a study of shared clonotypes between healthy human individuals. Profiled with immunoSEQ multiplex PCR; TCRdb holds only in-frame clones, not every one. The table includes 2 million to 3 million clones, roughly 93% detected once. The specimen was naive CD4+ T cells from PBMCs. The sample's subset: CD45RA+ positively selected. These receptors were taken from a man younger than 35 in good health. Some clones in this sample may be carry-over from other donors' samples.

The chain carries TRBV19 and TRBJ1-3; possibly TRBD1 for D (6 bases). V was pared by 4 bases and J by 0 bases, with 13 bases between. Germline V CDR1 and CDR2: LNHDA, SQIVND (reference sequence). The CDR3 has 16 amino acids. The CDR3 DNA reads TGTGCCAGTAGTAGAAGGACAGTCGTCTCTGGAAACACCATATATTTT. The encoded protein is CASSRRTVVSGNTIYF.

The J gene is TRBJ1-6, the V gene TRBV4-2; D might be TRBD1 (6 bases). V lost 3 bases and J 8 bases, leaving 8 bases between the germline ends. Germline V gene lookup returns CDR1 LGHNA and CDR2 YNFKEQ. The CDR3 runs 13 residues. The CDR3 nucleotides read TGTGCCAGCAGCCAGAGACAGGATTCACCCCTCCACTTT. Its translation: CASSQRQDSPLHF.

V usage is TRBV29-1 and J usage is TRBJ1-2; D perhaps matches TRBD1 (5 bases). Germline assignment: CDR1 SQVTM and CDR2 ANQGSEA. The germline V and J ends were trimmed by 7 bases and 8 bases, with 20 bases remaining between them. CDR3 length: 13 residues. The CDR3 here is CSGTTTGREGYTF. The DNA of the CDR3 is TGCAGCGGCACAACAACAGGTCGCGAGGGCTACACCTTC. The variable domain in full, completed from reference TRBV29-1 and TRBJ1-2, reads SAVISQKPSRDICQRGTSLTIQCQVDSQVTMMFWYRQQPGQSLTLIATANQGSEATYESGFVIDKFPISRPNLTFSTLTVSNMSPEDSSIYLCSGTTTGREGYTFGSGTRLTVV.